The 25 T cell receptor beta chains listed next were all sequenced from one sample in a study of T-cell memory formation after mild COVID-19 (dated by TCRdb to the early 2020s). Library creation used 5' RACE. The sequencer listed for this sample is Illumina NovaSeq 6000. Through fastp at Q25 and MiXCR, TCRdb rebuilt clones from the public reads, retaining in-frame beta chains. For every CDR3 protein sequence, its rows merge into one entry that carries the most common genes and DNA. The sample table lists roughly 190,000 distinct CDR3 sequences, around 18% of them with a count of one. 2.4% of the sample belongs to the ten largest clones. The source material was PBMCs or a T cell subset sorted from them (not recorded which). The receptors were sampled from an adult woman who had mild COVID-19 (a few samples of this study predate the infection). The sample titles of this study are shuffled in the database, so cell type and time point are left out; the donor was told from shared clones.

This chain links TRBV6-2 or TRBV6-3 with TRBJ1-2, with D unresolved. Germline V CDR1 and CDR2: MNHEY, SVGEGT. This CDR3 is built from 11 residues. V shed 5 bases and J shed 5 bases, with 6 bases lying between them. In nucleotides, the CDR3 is TGTGCCAGCAGTGCCGATTATGGCTACACCTTC. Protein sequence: CASSADYGYTF.

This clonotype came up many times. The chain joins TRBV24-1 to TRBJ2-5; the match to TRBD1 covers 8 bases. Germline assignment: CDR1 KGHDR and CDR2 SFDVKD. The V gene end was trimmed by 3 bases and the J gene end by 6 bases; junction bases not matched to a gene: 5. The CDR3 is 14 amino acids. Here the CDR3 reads CATSDATGVKTQYF. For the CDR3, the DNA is TGTGCCACCAGTGATGCGACAGGGGTGAAGACCCAGTACTTC.

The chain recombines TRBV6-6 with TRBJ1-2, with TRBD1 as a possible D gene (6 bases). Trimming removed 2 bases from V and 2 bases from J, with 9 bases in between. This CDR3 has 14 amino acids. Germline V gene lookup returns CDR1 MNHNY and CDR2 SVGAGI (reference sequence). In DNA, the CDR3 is TGTGCCAGCAGTTACCCGCAGGGGAACTATGGCTACACCTTC. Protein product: CASSYPQGNYGYTF.

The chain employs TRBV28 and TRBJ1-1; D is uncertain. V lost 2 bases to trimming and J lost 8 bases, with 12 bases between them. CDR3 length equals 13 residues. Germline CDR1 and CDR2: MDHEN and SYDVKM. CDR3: CASSLQNPREAFF. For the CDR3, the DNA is TGTGCCAGCAGTTTACAGAACCCAAGAGAAGCTTTCTTT. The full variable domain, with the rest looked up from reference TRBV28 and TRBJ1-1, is DVKVTQSSRYLVKRTGEKVFLECVQDMDHENMFWYRQDPGLGLRLIYFSYDVKMKEKGDIPEGYSVSREKKERFSLILESASTNQTSMYLCASSLQNPREAFFGQGTRLTVV.

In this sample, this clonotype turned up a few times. The DNA for the CDR3 is TGCAGCGTTCAGGCAGGCGGCACAGATACGCAGTATTTT. Translating it yields CSVQAGGTDTQYF. This chain joins TRBV29-1 and TRBJ2-3; D ambiguous. CDR3 length: 13 residues. Per germline, CDR1 SQVTM and CDR2 ANQGSEA. Trimming stripped 5 bases from V and 1 base from J, with 10 bases between.

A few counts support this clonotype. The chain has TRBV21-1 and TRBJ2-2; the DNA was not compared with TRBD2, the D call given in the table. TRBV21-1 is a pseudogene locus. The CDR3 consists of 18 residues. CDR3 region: CASSKKKRTSGNTGELFF. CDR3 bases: TGTGCCAGCAGCAAAAAAAAAAGGACTAGCGGGAACACCGGGGAGCTGTTTTTT.

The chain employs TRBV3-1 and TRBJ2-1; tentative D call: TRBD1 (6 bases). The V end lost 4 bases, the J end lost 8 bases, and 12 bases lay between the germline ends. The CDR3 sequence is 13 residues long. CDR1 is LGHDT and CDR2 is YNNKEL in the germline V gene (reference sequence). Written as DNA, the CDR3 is TGTGCCAGCAGCCGCCTACAGGGAGATGAGCAGTTCTTC. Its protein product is CASSRLQGDEQFF.

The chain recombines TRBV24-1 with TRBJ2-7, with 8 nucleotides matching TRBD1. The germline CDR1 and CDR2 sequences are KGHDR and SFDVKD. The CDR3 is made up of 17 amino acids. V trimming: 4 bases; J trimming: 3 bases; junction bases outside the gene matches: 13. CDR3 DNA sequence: TGTGCCACCAGTGACTTGTGGGACAGGAACTACAGCTACGAGCAGTACTTC. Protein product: CATSDLWDRNYSYEQYF.

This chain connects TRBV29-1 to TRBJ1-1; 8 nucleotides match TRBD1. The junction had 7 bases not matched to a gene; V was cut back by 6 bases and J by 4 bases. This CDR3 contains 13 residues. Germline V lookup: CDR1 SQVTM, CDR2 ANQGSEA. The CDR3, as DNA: TGCAGCGTCGACAGGGGACAGAGCACTGAAGCTTTCTTT. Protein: CSVDRGQSTEAFF.

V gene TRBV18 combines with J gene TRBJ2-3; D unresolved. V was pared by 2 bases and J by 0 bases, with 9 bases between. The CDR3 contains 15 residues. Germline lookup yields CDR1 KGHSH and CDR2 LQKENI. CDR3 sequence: CASSPTTSSTDTQYF. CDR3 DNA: TGTGCCAGCTCACCAACCACATCCAGCACAGATACGCAGTATTTT.

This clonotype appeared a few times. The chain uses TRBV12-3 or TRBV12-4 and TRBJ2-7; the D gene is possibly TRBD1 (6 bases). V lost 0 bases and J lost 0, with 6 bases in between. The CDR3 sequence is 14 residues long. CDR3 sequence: CASSLAGASYEQYF. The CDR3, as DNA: TGTGCCAGCAGTTTAGCGGGGGCCTCCTACGAGCAGTACTTC.

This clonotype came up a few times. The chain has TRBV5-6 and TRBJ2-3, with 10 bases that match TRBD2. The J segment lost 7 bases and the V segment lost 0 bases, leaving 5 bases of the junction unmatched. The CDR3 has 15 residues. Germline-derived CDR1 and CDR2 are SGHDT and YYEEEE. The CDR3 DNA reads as TGTGCCAGCAGCTTGGTAGCTAGCGGGAGTAATACGCAGTATTTT. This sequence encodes CASSLVASGSNTQYF.

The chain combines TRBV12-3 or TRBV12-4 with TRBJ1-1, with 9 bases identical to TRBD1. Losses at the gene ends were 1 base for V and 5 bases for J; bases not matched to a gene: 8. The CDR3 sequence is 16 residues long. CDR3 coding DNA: TGTGCCAGCAGTTTAGGACAGGGGGGACAACGGACTGAAGCTTTCTTT. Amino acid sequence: CASSLGQGGQRTEAFF.

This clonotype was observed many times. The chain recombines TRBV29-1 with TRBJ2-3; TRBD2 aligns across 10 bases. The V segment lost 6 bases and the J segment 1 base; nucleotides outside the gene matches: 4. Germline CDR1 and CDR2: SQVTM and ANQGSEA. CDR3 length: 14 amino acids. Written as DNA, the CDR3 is TGCAGCGTCCCCGGGACTAGCGGCACAGATACGCAGTATTTT. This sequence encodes CSVPGTSGTDTQYF.

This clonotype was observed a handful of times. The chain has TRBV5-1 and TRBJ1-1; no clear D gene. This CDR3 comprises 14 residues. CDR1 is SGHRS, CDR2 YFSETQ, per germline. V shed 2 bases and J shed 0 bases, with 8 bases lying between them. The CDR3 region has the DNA TGCGCCAGCAGCTTATTTTCAGTGAACACTGAAGCTTTCTTT. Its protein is CASSLFSVNTEAFF. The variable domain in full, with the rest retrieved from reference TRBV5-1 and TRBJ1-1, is KAGVTQTPRYLIKTRGQQVTLSCSPISGHRSVSWYQQTPGQGLQFLFEYFSETQRNKGNFPGRFSGRQFSNSRSEMNVSTLELGDSALYLCASSLFSVNTEAFFGQGTRLTVV.

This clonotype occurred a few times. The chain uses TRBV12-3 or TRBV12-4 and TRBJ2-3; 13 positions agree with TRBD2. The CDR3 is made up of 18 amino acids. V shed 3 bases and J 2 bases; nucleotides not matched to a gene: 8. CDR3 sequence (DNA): TGTGCCAGCAGTTTTTTAGGGACTAGCGGGATCCCCACAGATACGCAGTATTTT. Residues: CASSFLGTSGIPTDTQYF.

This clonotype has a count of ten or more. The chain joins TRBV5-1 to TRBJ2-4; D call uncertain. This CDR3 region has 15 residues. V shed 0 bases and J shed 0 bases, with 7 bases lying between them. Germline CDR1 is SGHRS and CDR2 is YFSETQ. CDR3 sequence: CASSLGDIAKNIQYF. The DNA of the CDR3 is TGCGCCAGCAGCTTGGGTGATATAGCCAAAAACATTCAGTACTTC.

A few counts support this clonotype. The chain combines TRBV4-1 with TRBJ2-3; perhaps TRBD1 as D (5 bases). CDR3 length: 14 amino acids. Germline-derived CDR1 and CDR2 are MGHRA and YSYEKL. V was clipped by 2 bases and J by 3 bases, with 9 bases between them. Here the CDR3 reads CASSQPDSTDTQYF. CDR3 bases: TGCGCCAGCAGCCAACCAGACAGTACAGATACGCAGTATTTT.

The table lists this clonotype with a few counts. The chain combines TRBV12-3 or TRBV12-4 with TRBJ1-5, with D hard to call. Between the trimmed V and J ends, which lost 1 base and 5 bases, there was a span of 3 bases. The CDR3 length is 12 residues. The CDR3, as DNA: TGTGCCAGCAGTTTAGTAGATCAGCCCCAGCATTTT. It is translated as CASSLVDQPQHF.

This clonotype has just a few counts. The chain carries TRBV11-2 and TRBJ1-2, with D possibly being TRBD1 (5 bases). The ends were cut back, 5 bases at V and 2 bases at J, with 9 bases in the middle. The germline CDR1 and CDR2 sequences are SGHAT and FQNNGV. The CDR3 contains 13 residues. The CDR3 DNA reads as TGTGCCAGCAGCAAGGGACCGAACTATGGCTACACCTTC. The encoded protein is CASSKGPNYGYTF.

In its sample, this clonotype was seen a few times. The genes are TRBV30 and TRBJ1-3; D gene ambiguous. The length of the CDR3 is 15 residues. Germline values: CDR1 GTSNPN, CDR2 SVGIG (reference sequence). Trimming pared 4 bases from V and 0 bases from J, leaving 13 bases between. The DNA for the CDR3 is TGTGCCTGGAAGTCAGGCAGGAACTCTGGAAACACCATATATTTT. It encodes CAWKSGRNSGNTIYF.

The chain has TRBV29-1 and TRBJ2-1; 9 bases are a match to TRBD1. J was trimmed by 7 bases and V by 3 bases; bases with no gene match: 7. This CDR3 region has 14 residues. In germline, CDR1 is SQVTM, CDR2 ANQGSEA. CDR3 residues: CSVDCGQGNNEQFF. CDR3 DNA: TGCAGCGTTGATTGTGGACAGGGGAATAATGAGCAGTTCTTC.

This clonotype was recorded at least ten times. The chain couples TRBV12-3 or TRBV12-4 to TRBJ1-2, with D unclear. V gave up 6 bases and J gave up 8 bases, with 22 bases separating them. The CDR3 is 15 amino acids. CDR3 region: CASRVERRGISGYTF. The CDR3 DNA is TGTGCCAGCAGGGTGGAACGGCGGGGAATCAGCGGCTACACCTTC.

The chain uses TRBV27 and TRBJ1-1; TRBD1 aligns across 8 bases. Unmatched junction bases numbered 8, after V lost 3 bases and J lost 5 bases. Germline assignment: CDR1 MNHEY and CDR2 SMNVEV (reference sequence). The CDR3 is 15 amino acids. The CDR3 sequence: CASSFLGQGGTEAFF. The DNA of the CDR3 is TGTGCCAGCAGTTTCCTTGGACAGGGTGGGACTGAAGCTTTCTTT.

The CDR3: CASSFGPVSSGNTIYF. The CDR3 DNA sequence: TGTGCCAGCAGCTTCGGACCAGTCAGCTCTGGAAACACCATATATTTT. This chain joins TRBV5-4 and TRBJ1-3; D uncertain. The CDR3 runs to 16 residues. Germline CDR1 reads SGHNT; CDR2 reads YYREEE (reference sequence). The V gene lost 2 bases and the J gene lost 0 bases, with 12 bases spanning the gap.